The 17 T cell receptor beta chains below were found in one sample sequenced in a study of control samples from healthy donors and cancer patients. The table came from immunoSEQ multiplex PCR; TCRdb's copy has only in-frame clones and leaves some out. The sample lists tens of thousands of clones; more than 85% were seen once. The sequencing sample was made of blood. The receptors stem from a woman in her twenties or thirties in good health.

V usage is TRBV7-6 and J usage is TRBJ1-3, with 7 bases fitting TRBD1. The trim removed 2 bases at V and 0 bases at J, leaving 4 bases unmatched. CDR1 and CDR2 from the germline V gene are SGHVS and FNYEAQ. The CDR3 covers 16 residues. The CDR3 bases are TGTGCCAGCAGCTTAAGGGACAGCAGCTCTGGAAACACCATATATTTT. This gives the protein CASSLRDSSSGNTIYF. The full variable domain, in which reference TRBV7-6 and TRBJ1-3 provide the parts outside the CDR3, is GAGVSQSPRYKVTKRGQDVALRCDPISGHVSLYWYRQALGQGPEFLTYFNYEAQQDKSGLPNDRFSAERPEGSISTLTIQRTEQRDSAMYRCASSLRDSSSGNTIYFGEGSWLTVV.

The chain combines TRBV6-4 with TRBJ2-1; D is ambiguous. V shed 7 bases and J shed 0 bases, with 16 bases lying between them. The CDR3 is 16 amino acids. CDR1 is MRHNA, CDR2 SNTAGT, per germline. CDR3 bases: TGTGCCAGCACTAACCCCGGCGGAAGCTCCTACAATGAGCAGTTCTTC. This translates into CASTNPGGSSYNEQFF.

The chain has TRBV3-1 (or the pseudogene TRBV3-2) and TRBJ2-2; 15 nucleotides line up with TRBD2. The CDR3 has 20 residues. Trimming took 2 bases from V and 1 from J; bases not matched to a gene: 8. Looked up from germline, CDR1 is LGHDT and CDR2 is YNNKEL (reference sequence). The CDR3 bases are TGTGCCAGCAGCCAACCGAGGACTAGCGGGAGGGCTAAGAACACCGGGGAGCTGTTTTTT. This encodes CASSQPRTSGRAKNTGELFF.

Comment on this clone: At the DNA level, this CDR3 is encoded by other sequences in the same sample as well. The chain recombines TRBV11-3 with TRBJ2-7; 9 bases align to TRBD1. Trimming at V came to 1 base and at J to 5 bases, leaving 9 bases not matched to a gene. This CDR3 contains 16 residues. Germline V gene data show CDR1 as SGHNT and CDR2 as YENEEA. CDR3 region: CASSLAPGQGRNEQYF. CDR3 DNA sequence: TGTGCCAGCAGCTTAGCCCCGGGACAGGGTAGGAACGAGCAGTACTTC.

This rearrangement joins TRBV5-1 to TRBJ2-2, with D possibly called TRBD1 or TRBD2 (5 bases each). The V gene's germline CDR1 is SGHRS and CDR2 YFSETQ. The V end was cut by 0 bases, the J end by 4 bases, with 16 bases between. This CDR3 comprises 17 residues. The CDR3 DNA is TGCGCCAGCAGCTTGGATTACGAGGGAAGGGGCACCGGGGAGCTGTTTTTT. This encodes CASSLDYEGRGTGELFF.

The gene calls are TRBV4-2 and TRBJ1-1; 8 bases line up with TRBD1. CDR1 LGHNA and CDR2 YNFKEQ come from the germline V gene. With 2 bases clipped from V and 2 bases from J, the junction kept 4 bases outside the gene matches. This CDR3 spans 15 amino acids. CDR3 nucleotides: TGTGCCAGCAGCCAACCGGACAGGGACAACACTGAAGCTTTCTTT. Its protein is CASSQPDRDNTEAFF.

Written as DNA, the CDR3 is TGCGCCAGCAGCTTCCGCGAGAACTACTACGAGCAGTACTTC. As protein: CASSFRENYYEQYF. The chain has TRBV5-1 and TRBJ2-7; D is undetermined. The CDR3 totals 14 residues. Germline lookup yields CDR1 SGHRS and CDR2 YFSETQ. V was clipped by 2 bases and J by 3 bases, with 12 bases between them. Using reference TRBV5-1 and TRBJ2-7 for the parts outside the CDR3, the full variable domain is KAGVTQTPRYLIKTRGQQVTLSCSPISGHRSVSWYQQTPGQGLQFLFEYFSETQRNKGNFPGRFSGRQFSNSRSEMNVSTLELGDSALYLCASSFRENYYEQYFGPGTRLTVT.

The DNA of the CDR3 is TGCGCCAGCAGCTTGTCCGGGGCGAGCTTCTACGAGCAGTACTTC. Amino acids: CASSLSGASFYEQYF. The chain links TRBV5-1 to TRBJ2-7; D could derive from TRBD1 or TRBD2 (5 bases each). This CDR3 has 15 amino acids. Trimming pared 1 base from V and 3 bases from J, leaving 14 bases between. Germline CDR1 and CDR2: SGHRS and YFSETQ.

The chain has TRBV6-1 and TRBJ1-1, with 8 nucleotides matching TRBD1. There are 15 residues in the CDR3. Germline assignment: CDR1 MNHNS and CDR2 SASEGT. The trim removed 2 bases at V and 5 bases at J, leaving 7 bases unmatched. The CDR3, as DNA: TGTGCCAGCAGTGAAAGGACAGGGCCCGGGACTGAAGCTTTCTTT. Its translation is CASSERTGPGTEAFF.

The chain uses TRBV2 and TRBJ1-2; no reliable D call. The CDR3 is 16 residues long. The V end lost 6 bases, the J end lost 4 bases, and 21 bases lay between the germline ends. The germline CDR1 and CDR2 sequences are SNHLY and FYNNEI. The CDR3 DNA sequence: TGTGCCAGCAGGAGATACCGCTTTGAGTTGGTCTATGGCTACACCTTC. Encoded protein: CASRRYRFELVYGYTF.

In nucleotides, the CDR3 is TGTGCCAGCAGTCTGGCGGGTACTGAAGCTTTCTTT. Translation gives CASSLAGTEAFF. This chain connects TRBV2 to TRBJ1-1; D is undetermined. V was shortened by 5 bases and J by 5 bases, with 9 bases between the two germline ends. The CDR3 contains 12 residues. From germline, CDR1 is SNHLY and CDR2 FYNNEI.

The chain carries TRBV5-6 and TRBJ2-1, with a possible D match to TRBD2 (6 bases). Between the trimmed V and J ends, which lost 4 bases and 5 bases, there was a span of 16 bases. This CDR3 contains 15 residues. Germline assignment: CDR1 SGHDT and CDR2 YYEEEE. This chain's CDR3 is CASSEGTDRHNEQFF. The DNA of the CDR3 is TGTGCCAGCAGCGAAGGGACTGACAGACACAATGAGCAGTTCTTC. Supplemented by reference TRBV5-6 and TRBJ2-1, the full variable domain reads DAGVTQSPTHLIKTRGQQVTLRCSPKSGHDTVSWYQQALGQGPQFIFQYYEEEERQRGNFPDRFSGHQFPNYSSELNVNALLLGDSALYLCASSEGTDRHNEQFFGPGTRLTVL.

V usage is TRBV28 and J usage is TRBJ2-7, with 7 bases fitting TRBD1. V was clipped by 6 bases and J by 0 bases; unmatched bases: 5. The CDR3 totals 14 residues. Germline values: CDR1 MDHEN, CDR2 SYDVKM. In DNA, the CDR3 is TGTGCCAGCAGAGGGACAGCTAGCTCCTACGAGCAGTACTTC. Protein: CASRGTASSYEQYF.

This clone was seen a single time. The chain couples TRBV5-1 to TRBJ1-2; D unresolved. V was shortened by 1 base and J by 3 bases, with 16 bases between the two germline ends. The CDR3 consists of 16 residues. Germline V lookup: CDR1 SGHRS, CDR2 YFSETQ. DNA for the CDR3: TGCGCCAGCAGCTTGTATTTCGGGGAGCGGGACTATGGCTACACCTTC. It encodes CASSLYFGERDYGYTF.

The rearrangement uses TRBV5-1 and TRBJ1-2, with a tentative D call TRBD1 (5 bases). There are 17 residues in the CDR3. V shed 3 bases and J shed 5 bases, with 23 bases lying between them. Germline V CDR1 and CDR2: SGHRS, YFSETQ. CDR3 DNA sequence: TGCGCCAGCAGCTCCGCCCCTCCTTTAGAGGGGCCGTATGGCTACACCTTC. Translated: CASSSAPPLEGPYGYTF. The entire variable domain, with the rest obtained from reference TRBV5-1 and TRBJ1-2, is as follows: KAGVTQTPRYLIKTRGQQVTLSCSPISGHRSVSWYQQTPGQGLQFLFEYFSETQRNKGNFPGRFSGRQFSNSRSEMNVSTLELGDSALYLCASSSAPPLEGPYGYTFGSGTRLTVV.

This chain connects TRBV5-4 to TRBJ1-2; 7 positions agree with TRBD1. Trimming removed 4 bases from V and 7 bases from J; junction bases left unmatched: 4. The CDR3 is 12 residues long. Germline lookup yields CDR1 SGHNT and CDR2 YYREEE (reference sequence). CDR3 loop: CASSPDRVGYTF. The CDR3 coding sequence is TGTGCCAGCAGCCCAGACAGGGTTGGCTACACCTTC.

CDR3 sequence reads: CASSEGQGLSPTEAFF. As DNA, the CDR3 is TGTGCCAGCAGTGAGGGACAGGGGCTATCTCCCACTGAAGCTTTCTTT. The rearrangement links TRBV2 to TRBJ1-1, with 10 bases that match TRBD1. This CDR3 comprises 16 residues. V shed 3 bases, J shed 4 bases, and the junction held 8 bases outside the gene matches. Looked up from germline, CDR1 is SNHLY and CDR2 is FYNNEI.